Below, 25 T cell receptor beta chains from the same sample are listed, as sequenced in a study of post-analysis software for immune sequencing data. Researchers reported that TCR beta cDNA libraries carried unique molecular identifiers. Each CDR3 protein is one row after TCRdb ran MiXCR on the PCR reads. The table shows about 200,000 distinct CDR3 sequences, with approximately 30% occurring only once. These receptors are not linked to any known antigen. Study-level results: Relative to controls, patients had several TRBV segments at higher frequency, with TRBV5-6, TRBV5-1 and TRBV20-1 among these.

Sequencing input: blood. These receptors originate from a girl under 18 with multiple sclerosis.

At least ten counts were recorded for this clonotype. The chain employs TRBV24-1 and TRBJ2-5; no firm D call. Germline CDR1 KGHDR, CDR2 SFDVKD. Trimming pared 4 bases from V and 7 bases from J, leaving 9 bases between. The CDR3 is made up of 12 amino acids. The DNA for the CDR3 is TGTGCCACCAGTGAGCCCTTGGGGACCCAGTACTTC. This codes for CATSEPLGTQYF.

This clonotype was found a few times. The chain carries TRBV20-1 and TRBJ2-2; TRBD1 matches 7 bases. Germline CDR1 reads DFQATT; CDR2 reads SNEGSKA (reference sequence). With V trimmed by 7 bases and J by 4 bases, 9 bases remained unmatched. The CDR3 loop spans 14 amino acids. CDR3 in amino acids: CSVYDRALTGELFF. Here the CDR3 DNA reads TGCAGTGTGTACGACAGGGCACTCACCGGGGAGCTGTTTTTT.

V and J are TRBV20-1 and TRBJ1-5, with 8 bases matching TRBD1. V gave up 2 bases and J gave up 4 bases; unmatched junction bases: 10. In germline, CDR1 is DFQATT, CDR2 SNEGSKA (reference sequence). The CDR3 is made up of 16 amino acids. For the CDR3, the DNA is TGCAGTGCTAGAACTTTCGACAGGGGCCGAAATCAGCCCCAGCATTTT. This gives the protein CSARTFDRGRNQPQHF.

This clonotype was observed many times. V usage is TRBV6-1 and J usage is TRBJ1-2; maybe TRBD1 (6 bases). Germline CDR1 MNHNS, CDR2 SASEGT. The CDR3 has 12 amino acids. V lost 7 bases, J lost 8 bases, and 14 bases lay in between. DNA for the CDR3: TGTGCCAGCATTCAGCAGGGGCGCGGCTACACCTTC. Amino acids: CASIQQGRGYTF.

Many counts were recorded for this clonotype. CDR3 bases: TGTGCCAGCAGCCTGAAGGGGGCCGACAATGAGCAGTTCTTC. It yields the protein CASSLKGADNEQFF. The chain carries TRBV4-2 and TRBJ2-1, with 7 bases matching TRBD1. Trimming at V came to 4 bases and at J to 5 bases, leaving 5 bases not matched to a gene. CDR3 length: 14 residues. Germline-derived CDR1 and CDR2 are LGHNA and YNFKEQ.

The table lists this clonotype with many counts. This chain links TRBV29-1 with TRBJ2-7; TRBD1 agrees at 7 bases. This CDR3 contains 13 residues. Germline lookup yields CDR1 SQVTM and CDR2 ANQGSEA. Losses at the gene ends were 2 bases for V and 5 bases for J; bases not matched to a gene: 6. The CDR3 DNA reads TGCAGCGTTGAATTTCCACAGGGGAACGAGCAGTACTTC. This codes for CSVEFPQGNEQYF.

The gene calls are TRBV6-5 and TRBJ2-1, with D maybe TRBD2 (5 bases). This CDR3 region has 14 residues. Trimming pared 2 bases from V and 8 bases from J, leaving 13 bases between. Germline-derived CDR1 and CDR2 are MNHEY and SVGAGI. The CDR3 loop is CASSYALLRDEQFF. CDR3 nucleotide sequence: TGTGCCAGCAGTTACGCCCTGCTGAGGGATGAGCAGTTCTTC.

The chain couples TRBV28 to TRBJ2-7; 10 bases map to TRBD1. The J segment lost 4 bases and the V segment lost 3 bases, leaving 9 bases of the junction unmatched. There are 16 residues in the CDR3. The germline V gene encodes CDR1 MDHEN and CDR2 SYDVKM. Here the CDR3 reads CASSFTWTGGDYEQYF. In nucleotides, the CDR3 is TGTGCCAGCAGTTTTACCTGGACAGGGGGAGATTACGAGCAGTACTTC.

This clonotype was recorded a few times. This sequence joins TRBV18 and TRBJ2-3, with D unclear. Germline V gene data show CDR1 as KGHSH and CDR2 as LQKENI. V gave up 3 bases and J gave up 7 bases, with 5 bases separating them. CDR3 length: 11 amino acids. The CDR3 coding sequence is TGTGCCAGCTCACCGGAAAATACGCAGTATTTT. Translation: CASSPENTQYF.

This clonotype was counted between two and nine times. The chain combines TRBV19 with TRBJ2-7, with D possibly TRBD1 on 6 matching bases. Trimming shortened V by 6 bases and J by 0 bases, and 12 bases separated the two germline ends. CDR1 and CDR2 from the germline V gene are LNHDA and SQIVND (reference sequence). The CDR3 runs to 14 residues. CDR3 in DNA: TGTGCCAGTAGCACCCGGACAGCCTCCTACGAGCAGTACTTC. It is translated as CASSTRTASYEQYF.

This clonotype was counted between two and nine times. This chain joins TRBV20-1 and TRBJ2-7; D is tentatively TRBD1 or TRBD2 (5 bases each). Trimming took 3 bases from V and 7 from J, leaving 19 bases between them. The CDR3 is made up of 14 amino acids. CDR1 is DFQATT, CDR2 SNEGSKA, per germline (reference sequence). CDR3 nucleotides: TGCAGTGCTAGCCTCGTAGGGACCTACAATGAGCAGTACTTC. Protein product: CSASLVGTYNEQYF.

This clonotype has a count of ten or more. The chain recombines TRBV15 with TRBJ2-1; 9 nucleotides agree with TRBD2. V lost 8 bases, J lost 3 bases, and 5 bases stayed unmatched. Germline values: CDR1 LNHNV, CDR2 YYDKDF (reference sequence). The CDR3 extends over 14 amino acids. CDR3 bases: TGTGCCACCGAGGTAGCGGGAGTCTACAATGAGCAGTTCTTC. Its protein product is CATEVAGVYNEQFF.

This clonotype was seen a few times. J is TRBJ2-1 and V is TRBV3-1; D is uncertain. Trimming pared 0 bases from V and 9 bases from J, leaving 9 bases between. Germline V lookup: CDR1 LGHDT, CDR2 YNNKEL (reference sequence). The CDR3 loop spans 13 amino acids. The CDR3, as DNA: TGTGCCAGCAGCCAAGATCTGGCAAGTGAGCAGTTCTTC. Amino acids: CASSQDLASEQFF.

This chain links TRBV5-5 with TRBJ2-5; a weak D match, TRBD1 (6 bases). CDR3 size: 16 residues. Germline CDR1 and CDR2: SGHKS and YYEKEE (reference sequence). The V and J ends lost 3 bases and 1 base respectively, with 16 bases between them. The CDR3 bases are TGTGCCAGCAGCTCGGCCCCCGGACAGATCCAAGAGACCCAGTACTTC. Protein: CASSSAPGQIQETQYF.

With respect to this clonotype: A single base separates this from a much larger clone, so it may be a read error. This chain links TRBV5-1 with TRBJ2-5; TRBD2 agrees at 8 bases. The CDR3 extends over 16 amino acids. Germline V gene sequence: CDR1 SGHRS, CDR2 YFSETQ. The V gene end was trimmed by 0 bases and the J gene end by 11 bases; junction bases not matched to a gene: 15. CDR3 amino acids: CASSLGGLASYNEQYF. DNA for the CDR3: TGCGCCAGCAGCTTGGGTGGACTAGCCTCCTACAATGAGCAGTACTTC.

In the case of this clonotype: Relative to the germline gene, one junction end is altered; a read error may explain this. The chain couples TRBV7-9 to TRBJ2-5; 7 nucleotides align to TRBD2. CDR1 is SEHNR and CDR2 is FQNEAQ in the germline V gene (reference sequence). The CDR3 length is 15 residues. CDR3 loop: CVSSLVGGGGETQYF. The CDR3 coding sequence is TGTGTCAGCAGCTTAGTCGGCGGGGGAGGGGAGACCCAGTACTTC.

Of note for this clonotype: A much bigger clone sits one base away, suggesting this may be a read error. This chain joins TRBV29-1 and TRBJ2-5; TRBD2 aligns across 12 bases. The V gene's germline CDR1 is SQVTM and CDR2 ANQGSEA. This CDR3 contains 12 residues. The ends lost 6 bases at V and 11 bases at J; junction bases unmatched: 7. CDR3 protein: CSVRLAGDEQYF. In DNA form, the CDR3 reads TGCAGCGTCAGACTAGCGGGAGATGAGCAGTACTTC.

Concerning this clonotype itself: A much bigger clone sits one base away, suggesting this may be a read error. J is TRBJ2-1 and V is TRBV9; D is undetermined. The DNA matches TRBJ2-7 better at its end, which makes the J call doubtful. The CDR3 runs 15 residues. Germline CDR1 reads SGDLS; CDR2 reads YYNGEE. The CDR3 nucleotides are TGTGCCAGCAGCCTTCAGCAAAGCTCCTACAATGAGCAGTACTTC. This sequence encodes CASSLQQSSYNEQYF.

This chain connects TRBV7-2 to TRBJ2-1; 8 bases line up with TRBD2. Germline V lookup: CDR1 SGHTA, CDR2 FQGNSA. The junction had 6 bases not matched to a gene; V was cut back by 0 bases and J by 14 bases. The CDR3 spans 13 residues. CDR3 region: CASSLAYGGAEFF. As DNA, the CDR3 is TGTGCCAGCAGCTTAGCGTACGGGGGGGCGGAGTTCTTC. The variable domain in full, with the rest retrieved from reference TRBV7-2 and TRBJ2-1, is GAGVSQSPSNKVTEKGKDVELRCDPISGHTALYWYRQSLGQGLEFLIYFQGNSAPDKSGLPSDRFSAERTGGSVSTLTIQRTQQEDSAVYLCASSLAYGGAEFFGPGTRLTVL.

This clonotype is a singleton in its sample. The CDR3 region is CASSQGAGGHNTEAFF. The DNA for the CDR3 is TGTGCCAGCAGCCAGGGGGCAGGGGGCCATAACACTGAAGCTTTCTTT. The chain has TRBV7-9 and TRBJ1-1; 8 bases map to TRBD1. The CDR3 totals 16 residues. CDR1 SEHNR and CDR2 FQNEAQ come from the germline V gene (reference sequence). J gave up 2 bases and V 5 bases, and 10 bases lay outside the gene matches.

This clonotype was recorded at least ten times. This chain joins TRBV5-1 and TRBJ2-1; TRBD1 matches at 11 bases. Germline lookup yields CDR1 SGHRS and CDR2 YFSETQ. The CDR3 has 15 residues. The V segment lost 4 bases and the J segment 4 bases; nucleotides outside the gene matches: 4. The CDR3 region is CASSRGQGGYNEQFF. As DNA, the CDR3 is TGCGCCAGCAGCAGGGGACAGGGGGGTTACAATGAGCAGTTCTTC.

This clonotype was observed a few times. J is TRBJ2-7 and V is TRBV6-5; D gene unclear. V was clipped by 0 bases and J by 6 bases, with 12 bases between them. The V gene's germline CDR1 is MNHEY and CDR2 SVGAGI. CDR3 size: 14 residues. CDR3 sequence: CASSYSMVDLEQYF. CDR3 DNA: TGTGCCAGCAGTTACTCGATGGTGGACCTCGAGCAGTACTTC.

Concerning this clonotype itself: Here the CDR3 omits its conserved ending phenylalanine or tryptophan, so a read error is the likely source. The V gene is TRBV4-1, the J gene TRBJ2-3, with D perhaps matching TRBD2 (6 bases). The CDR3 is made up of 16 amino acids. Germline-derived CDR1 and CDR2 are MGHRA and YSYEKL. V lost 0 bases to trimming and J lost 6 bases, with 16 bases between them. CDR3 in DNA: TGCGCCAGCAGCCAAGAGGGAAGAGGAGGGAGGGATACGCAGTATTTG. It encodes CASSQEGRGGRDTQYL.

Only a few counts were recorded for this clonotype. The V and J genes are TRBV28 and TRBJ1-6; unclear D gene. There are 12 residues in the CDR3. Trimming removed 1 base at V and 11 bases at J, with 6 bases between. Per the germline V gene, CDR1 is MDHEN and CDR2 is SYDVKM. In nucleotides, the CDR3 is TGTGCCAGCAGTTTATCGACAACACCCCTCCACTTT. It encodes CASSLSTTPLHF.

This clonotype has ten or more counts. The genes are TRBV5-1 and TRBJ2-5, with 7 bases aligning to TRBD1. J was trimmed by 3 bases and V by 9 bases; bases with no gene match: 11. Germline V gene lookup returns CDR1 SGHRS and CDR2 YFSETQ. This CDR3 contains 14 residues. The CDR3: CATHPGTAKETQYF. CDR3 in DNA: TGCGCCACCCATCCCGGGACAGCAAAAGAGACCCAGTACTTC.